Presented here are 27 T cell receptor beta chains from one specimen sequenced in a study of cytomegalovirus exposure and HLA in healthy donors. Amplification used 60 Vbeta primers and 13 Jbeta primers. Sequenced by immunoSEQ multiplex PCR; TCRdb stores in-frame clones only, minus some. The table lists about 200,000 clones, around three quarters of them singletons. The sequenced material came from PBMCs. The receptor set was obtained from a man under 40 in good health and CMV-seronegative.

This clone was counted a single time. This chain uses TRBV11-3 with TRBJ2-1, with D possibly matching TRBD2 (6 bases). V was trimmed by 5 bases and J by 3 bases, leaving 17 bases between them. CDR3 size: 16 residues. The germline V gene has CDR1 SGHNT and CDR2 YENEEA. The DNA for the CDR3 is TGTGCCAGCAGCCTCAACTACCCGACTAGCTACAATGAGCAGTTCTTC. Translating gives CASSLNYPTSYNEQFF.

The rearrangement joins TRBV5-1 to TRBJ2-7; 10 bases are shared with TRBD1. Germline values: CDR1 SGHRS, CDR2 YFSETQ. The CDR3 is made up of 16 amino acids. J lost 1 base, V lost 1 base, and 5 bases had no gene match. In nucleotides, the CDR3 is TGCGCCAGCAGCTTGCTCGGGGACAGGGGTTCCTACGAGCAGTACTTC. This sequence encodes CASSLLGDRGSYEQYF.

The chain employs TRBV10-1 and TRBJ2-2, with 11 bases fitting TRBD2. The J segment lost 4 bases and the V segment lost 5 bases, leaving 0 bases of the junction unmatched. The CDR3 sequence is 14 residues long. The germline gives CDR1 WNHNN, CDR2 SYGVQD (reference sequence). The CDR3 region is CASSLAGGTGELFF. Written as DNA, the CDR3 is TGCGCCAGCAGTCTAGCGGGAGGCACCGGGGAGCTGTTTTTT.

This chain connects TRBV7-2 to TRBJ2-3; 9 bases are a match to TRBD2. CDR3 size: 14 residues. V gave up 8 bases and J gave up 5 bases; unmatched junction bases: 8. Germline CDR1 is SGHTA and CDR2 is FQGNSA. Here the CDR3 reads CASGGRELRDTQYF. The CDR3, as DNA: TGTGCCAGCGGCGGGAGGGAGCTCAGAGATACGCAGTATTTT.

The chain is built from TRBV5-1 and TRBJ2-3; D not resolved. Trimming removed 5 bases at V and 4 bases at J, with 11 bases between. CDR3 length equals 13 residues. Looked up from germline, CDR1 is SGHRS and CDR2 is YFSETQ. CDR3 coding DNA: TGCGCCAGCAGTGGGCCGGTTCCAGATACGCAGTATTTT. Residues: CASSGPVPDTQYF.

The chain employs TRBV18 and TRBJ2-1; possibly TRBD1 for D (6 bases). The CDR3 is made up of 15 amino acids. Germline CDR1 KGHSH, CDR2 LQKENI. Deletions cut 6 bases from V and 2 bases from J, with 14 bases between. The CDR3 protein is CASSLTGSAYNEQFF. The CDR3 coding sequence is TGTGCCAGCTCGCTAACAGGGTCCGCCTACAATGAGCAGTTCTTC.

The chain employs TRBV19 and TRBJ2-1; tentatively, D is TRBD1 (5 bases). Trimming removed 4 bases at V and 8 bases at J, with 18 bases between. The CDR3 has 15 residues. Germline V gene lookup returns CDR1 LNHDA and CDR2 SQIVND (reference sequence). In DNA form, the CDR3 reads TGTGCCAGTAGTACCAAAGGGGCCGGGTTCGATGAGCAGTTCTTC. Protein sequence: CASSTKGAGFDEQFF.

This clone was observed a single time. The rearrangement links TRBV6-1 to TRBJ1-1, with D possibly being TRBD1 (6 bases). Germline CDR1 is MNHNS and CDR2 is SASEGT. This CDR3 region has 16 residues. Trimming stripped 1 base from V and 0 bases from J, with 12 bases between. Here the CDR3 reads CASSEGTARMNTEAFF. The CDR3 nucleotides read TGTGCCAGCAGTGAAGGGACAGCCAGGATGAACACTGAAGCTTTCTTT.

V is TRBV29-1 and J is TRBJ1-2; 8 bases map to TRBD1. The J segment lost 8 bases and the V segment lost 7 bases, leaving 12 bases of the junction unmatched. Germline V gene data show CDR1 as SQVTM and CDR2 as ANQGSEA. There are 13 residues in the CDR3. The CDR3 coding sequence is TGCAGCGCTGATACGACAGGGGACGGCGGCTACACCTTC. Its translation: CSADTTGDGGYTF.

The genes are TRBV28 and TRBJ1-5; the D gene is possibly TRBD1 (6 bases). Germline CDR1 is MDHEN and CDR2 is SYDVKM. The ends were cut back, 10 bases at V and 6 bases at J, with 13 bases in the middle. The CDR3 consists of 12 residues. The CDR3 coding sequence is TGTGCCACCAGGGGAGAGGGTCAGCCCCAGCATTTT. It is translated as CATRGEGQPQHF.

The J gene is TRBJ2-5, the V gene TRBV7-3, with 9 positions matching TRBD2. The DNA end lines up better with TRBJ2-7; the J call may be wrong. Germline CDR1 reads SGHTA; CDR2 reads FQGTGA. CDR3 size: 15 residues. The CDR3 loop reads CASSLLAGAVYEQYF. For the CDR3, the DNA is TGTGCCAGCAGCTTATTAGCGGGAGCCGTGTACGAGCAGTACTTC.

The V call is TRBV29-1, the J call TRBJ2-6, with TRBD2 matching 9 bases. V lost 3 bases, J lost 4 bases, and 4 bases stayed unmatched. Germline V gives CDR1 SQVTM, CDR2 ANQGSEA. The CDR3 spans 15 residues. The CDR3 loop is CSVEAGGPGANVLTF. For the CDR3, the DNA is TGCAGCGTTGAGGCGGGGGGGCCCGGGGCCAACGTCCTGACTTTC.

The chain employs TRBV15 and TRBJ2-1; the match to TRBD2 covers 12 bases. Unmatched junction bases numbered 19, after V lost 8 bases and J lost 5 bases. Per the germline V gene, CDR1 is LNHNV and CDR2 is YYDKDF (reference sequence). This CDR3 is built from 19 residues. The CDR3, as DNA: TGTGCCACCCGGGGGCCCCCGACGGGGACTAGCGGGCCGGACAATGAGCAGTTCTTC. Translation: CATRGPPTGTSGPDNEQFF.

This sequence joins TRBV4-2 and TRBJ1-2; tentatively, D is TRBD1 (6 bases). CDR3 length equals 15 residues. Trimming pared 0 bases from V and 6 bases from J, leaving 14 bases between. CDR1 is LGHNA and CDR2 is YNFKEQ in the germline V gene. The DNA of the CDR3 is TGTGCCAGCAGCCAAGATCGGGGGGGCGCTGATGGCTACACCTTC. Its protein is CASSQDRGGADGYTF.

V usage is TRBV5-4 and J usage is TRBJ2-2, with 7 bases fitting TRBD1. The CDR3 extends over 15 amino acids. Germline V gene lookup returns CDR1 SGHNT and CDR2 YYREEE (reference sequence). Unmatched junction bases numbered 10, after V lost 4 bases and J lost 7 bases. CDR3 sequence: CASSPTTGRSGELFF. CDR3 nucleotides: TGTGCCAGCAGCCCAACGACAGGGCGGAGCGGGGAGCTGTTTTTT.

This chain links TRBV5-1 with TRBJ1-6, with a possible D match to TRBD1 (5 bases). Trimming cost V 4 bases and J 7 bases, with 15 bases left between them. Per the germline V gene, CDR1 is SGHRS and CDR2 is YFSETQ. The CDR3 contains 15 residues. CDR3 nucleotides: TGCGCCAGCAGCCCGCAGGGTTTCCGGAATTCACCCCTCCACTTT. Protein sequence: CASSPQGFRNSPLHF.

The chain couples TRBV5-1 to TRBJ2-7; D not certain. The CDR3 has 15 residues. V lost 4 bases and J 0 bases, leaving 14 bases between the germline ends. Germline CDR1 reads SGHRS; CDR2 reads YFSETQ. The CDR3 here is CASSLGGINSYEQYF. CDR3 DNA sequence: TGCGCCAGCAGCCTAGGTGGAATTAACTCCTACGAGCAGTACTTC.

This clone was detected once. CDR3 region: CSVDPADRGHYEQFF. In nucleotides, the CDR3 is TGCAGCGTGGACCCCGCGGACAGGGGTCATTATGAGCAGTTCTTC. The chain carries TRBV29-1 and TRBJ2-1; 9 positions agree with TRBD1. CDR1 and CDR2 (germline): SQVTM, ANQGSEA. The CDR3 is 15 residues long. V shed 6 bases and J 8 bases; nucleotides not matched to a gene: 14.

The chain links TRBV27 to TRBJ2-1; TRBD2 agrees at 14 bases. This CDR3 spans 17 amino acids. Per germline, CDR1 MNHEY and CDR2 SMNVEV (reference sequence). The ends lost 5 bases at V and 8 bases at J; junction bases unmatched: 11. CDR3 sequence: CASSHDAGTSGSYEQFF. CDR3 coding DNA: TGTGCCAGCAGTCACGACGCCGGGACTAGCGGGAGCTATGAGCAGTTCTTC.

The CDR3 DNA follows: TGTGCCAGCAGCGCCGCACTCTATGAGGATACGCAGTATTTT. It is translated as CASSAALYEDTQYF. The chain couples TRBV9 to TRBJ2-3; no firm D call. The CDR3 consists of 14 residues. CDR1 and CDR2 from the germline V gene are SGDLS and YYNGEE. Trimming shortened V by 3 bases and J by 6 bases, and 14 bases separated the two germline ends.

This clone was recorded once. This chain connects TRBV7-3 to TRBJ2-3, with 9 bases aligning to TRBD2. Germline CDR1 and CDR2: SGHTA and FQGTGA. The CDR3 sequence is 22 residues long. The ends lost 2 bases at V and 4 bases at J; junction bases unmatched: 25. CDR3 coding DNA: TGTGCCAGCAGCTTATCAGCGGGGGGAGGGCTAGCGGGAAGATCAGTCCCAGATACGCAGTATTTT. Translation gives CASSLSAGGGLAGRSVPDTQYF.

The chain joins TRBV4-1 to TRBJ2-1; TRBD1 agrees at 8 bases. Germline V gene lookup returns CDR1 MGHRA and CDR2 YSYEKL. The CDR3 extends over 15 amino acids. V was clipped by 4 bases and J by 3 bases; unmatched bases: 5. The CDR3 DNA reads TGCGCCAGCAGCCCTTCCGGGACAGGCTACAATGAGCAGTTCTTC. Translation: CASSPSGTGYNEQFF.

This chain links TRBV18 with TRBJ1-3; D remains unclear. The germline V and J ends were trimmed by 5 bases and 3 bases, with 8 bases remaining between them. The germline gives CDR1 KGHSH, CDR2 LQKENI. The CDR3 has 13 amino acids. Here the CDR3 reads CASSRLDGNTIYF. CDR3 bases: TGTGCCAGCTCAAGACTGGATGGAAACACCATATATTTT.

This chain's CDR3 is CASRARQGYGYTF. The CDR3, as DNA: TGTGCCAGCAGGGCCCGTCAGGGCTATGGCTACACCTTC. This rearrangement joins TRBV5-4 to TRBJ1-2; TRBD1 is a possible D gene (5 bases). Trimming took 5 bases from V and 4 from J, leaving 12 bases between them. This CDR3 comprises 13 residues. Germline V gene data show CDR1 as SGHNT and CDR2 as YYREEE (reference sequence).

Here the CDR3 reads CASSSGISGNTIYF. The CDR3, as DNA: TGTGCCAGCAGCTCAGGGATCTCTGGAAACACCATATATTTT. The chain uses TRBV5-4 and TRBJ1-3; D may be TRBD1 (5 bases). This CDR3 is 14 amino acids long. V dropped 3 bases and J dropped 0 bases, with 7 bases sitting between them. Per the germline V gene, CDR1 is SGHNT and CDR2 is YYREEE (reference sequence).

V and J are TRBV6-4 and TRBJ2-2; maybe TRBD1 (6 bases). The germline V gene has CDR1 MRHNA and CDR2 SNTAGT. There are 15 residues in the CDR3. V was cut by 3 bases and J by 1 base, with 9 bases left in between. The CDR3 reads CASSEETGNTGELFF. As DNA, the CDR3 is TGTGCCAGCAGTGAAGAGACAGGGAACACCGGGGAGCTGTTTTTT.

This chain joins TRBV14 and TRBJ2-3, with 9 bases that match TRBD2. V shed 6 bases, J shed 7 bases, and the junction held 8 bases outside the gene matches. Germline CDR1 is SGHDN and CDR2 is FVKESK. This CDR3 region has 14 residues. This chain's CDR3 is CASSGREGLYTQYF. CDR3 coding DNA: TGTGCCAGCAGTGGGCGGGAGGGCCTTTATACGCAGTATTTT. Full variable domain (rest looked up from reference TRBV14 and TRBJ2-3): EAGVTQFPSHSVIEKGQTVTLRCDPISGHDNLYWYRRVMGKEIKFLLHFVKESKQDESGMPNNRFLAERTGGTYSTLKVQPAELEDSGVYFCASSGREGLYTQYFGPGTRLTVL.